This T cell receptor (beta chain) was obtained from a study of control samples from healthy donors and cancer patients. Method: immunoSEQ multiplex PCR; TCRdb's copy keeps in-frame clones and lacks some. The data hold about 140,000 clones, with more than 85% observed a single time. This CDR3 region has 17 residues. The V and J ends lost 3 bases and 5 bases, in that order; junction bases with no gene match: 10. Germline CDR1 reads SGHDN; CDR2 reads FVKESK. The receptor's source is a woman aged 25 to 45 in good health. The rearrangement joins TRBV14 to TRBJ1-4; 9 bases map to TRBD1. Sequencing was done on a sample of blood. DNA of the CDR3: TGTGCCAGCAGCCATCACCTAACAGGGGGCGCCAATGAAAAACTGTTTTTT. Encoded protein: CASSHHLTGGANEKLFF.